The clone carrying this T cell receptor (beta chain) was detected only once. This sample is part of a study of T cells after posttransplantation cyclophosphamide. The data were produced by immunoSEQ multiplex PCR, yet TCRdb's version contains in-frame clones alone and is incomplete. The sample contains about 43,000 clones, 80% to 95% of which appear only once. Germline values: CDR1 SGHDT, CDR2 YYEEEE. V gave up 4 bases and J gave up 1 base, with 6 bases separating them. The CDR3 totals 13 residues. Treatment was busulfan-fludarabine conditioning, a marrow graft, and cyclophosphamide on days +3 and +4.

Sample: PBMCs, taken about 64 days after allogeneic stem cell transplant with posttransplant cyclophosphamide. This TCR was recovered from a male patient in his sixties who received an allogeneic stem cell transplant from a related donor and was CMV-positive. Among the T cells, some may be from the graft donor. The V gene is TRBV5-6, the J gene TRBJ1-3; no firm D call. The CDR3 bases are TGTGCCAGCAGCCCAGGATCTGGAAACACCATATATTTT. This translates into CASSPGSGNTIYF.